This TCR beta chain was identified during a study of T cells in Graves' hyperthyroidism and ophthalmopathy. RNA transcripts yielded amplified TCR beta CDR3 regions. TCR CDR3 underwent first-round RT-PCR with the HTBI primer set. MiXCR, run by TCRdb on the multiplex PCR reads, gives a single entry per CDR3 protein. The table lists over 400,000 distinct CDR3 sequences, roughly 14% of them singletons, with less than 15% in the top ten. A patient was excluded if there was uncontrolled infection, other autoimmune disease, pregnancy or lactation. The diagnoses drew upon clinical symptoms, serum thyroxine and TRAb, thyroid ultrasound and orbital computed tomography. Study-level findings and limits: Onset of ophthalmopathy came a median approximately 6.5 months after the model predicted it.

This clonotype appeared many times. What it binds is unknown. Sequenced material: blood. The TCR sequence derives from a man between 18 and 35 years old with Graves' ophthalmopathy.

CDR3 protein: CASKGSGGTGELFF. In DNA, the CDR3 is TGTGCCAGCAAGGGTAGCGGGGGAACCGGGGAGCTGTTTTTT. The chain joins TRBV6-1 to TRBJ2-2, with 9 bases identical to TRBD2. The CDR3 is made up of 14 amino acids. V was clipped by 7 bases and J by 5 bases; unmatched bases: 5. Per the germline V gene, CDR1 is MNHNS and CDR2 is SASEGT.